This T cell receptor (beta chain) was profiled in a study of cytomegalovirus exposure and HLA in healthy donors. Whole-study findings and limits: Reportedly, a later analysis found an Asian-associated ancestry cluster had fewer N-insertions than the approximately 670-donor mean. The study labeled fewer than 200 TCR beta chains cytomegalovirus-associated.

For this clone: Its antigen is unidentified.

It was with 60 Vbeta and 13 Jbeta primers that the PCR ran. Method: immunoSEQ multiplex PCR; TCRdb's copy keeps in-frame clones and lacks some. The profile covers 150,000 to 200,000 clones, with approximately 80% appearing a single time and around 3% taken by the ten largest. The sequence derives from a woman in her fifties or sixties in good health and CMV-seropositive. Source material: PBMCs.

DNA of the CDR3: TGTGCCAGCAGTCGGGTGGAGGCTTTCTTT. It translates to CASSRVEAFF. This sequence joins TRBV6-5 and TRBJ1-1, with D unresolved. Trimming removed 5 bases at V and 11 bases at J, with 9 bases between. Germline assignment: CDR1 MNHEY and CDR2 SVGAGI. The CDR3 is 10 residues long.